This T cell receptor (beta chain) originates from a study of glioma-infiltrating T cells after dendritic cell vaccination. Study-wide context: Samples are from glioblastoma patients in Phase I and II dendritic cell vaccine trials.

Fresh-frozen tumor tissue and more than two years of survival data were available for all. Isocitrate dehydrogenase mutation was absent in all glioblastoma patients. The study, taken as a whole, reports: Few patients contributed both blood and tumor specimens.

The V gene's germline CDR1 is LNHDA and CDR2 SQIVND (reference sequence). Trimming cost V 5 bases and J 4 bases, with 11 bases left between them. There are 14 residues in the CDR3. Sequenced by immunoSEQ multiplex PCR; TCRdb stores in-frame clones only, minus some. The sample consists of just over 95,000 clones, around three quarters of them appearing once. A remark on this clone: Its antigen remains unidentified.

The clonotype was recovered from a human donor with glioblastoma. V and J are TRBV19 and TRBJ2-2; D might be TRBD2 (6 bases). This specimen consisted of blood, obtained before dendritic cell vaccination. CDR3 sequence reads: CASSSSGGTGELFF. CDR3 in DNA: TGTGCCAGTAGTTCCTCCGGGGGCACCGGGGAGCTGTTTTTT.